The 29 T cell receptor beta chains given below trace back to one sample, sequenced in a study of T-cell memory formation after mild COVID-19. TCRdb re-derived calls from the 5' RACE reads in MiXCR, one entry per CDR3 protein. This table holds a few hundred thousand distinct CDR3 sequences, under 30% found once. The specimen sequenced was PBMCs or a T cell subset sorted from them (not recorded which). Source of these receptors: an adult woman who had mild COVID-19 (a few samples of this study predate the infection). Cell type and time point are not known.

This clonotype was detected a few times. The chain is built from TRBV11-2 and TRBJ2-1, with 7 bases identical to TRBD1. Germline V gives CDR1 SGHAT, CDR2 FQNNGV. The CDR3 has 15 residues. After removal of 1 base from V and 3 bases from J, the junction contained 3 bases not matched to a gene. Here the CDR3 DNA reads TGTGCCAGCAGCTTAGCCTGGGACAGCTACAATGAGCAGTTCTTC. Its protein product is CASSLAWDSYNEQFF.

This clonotype has at least ten counts. This rearrangement joins TRBV7-6 to TRBJ2-5; TRBD2 agrees at 11 bases. Germline trimming cut 5 bases from V and 11 bases from J; bases unmatched to any gene: 16. The CDR3 is made up of 16 amino acids. Germline V lookup: CDR1 SGHVS, CDR2 FNYEAQ. CDR3 in DNA: TGTGCCAGCAGCGCCAGGAGTACTAGCGGGGGTGAAGGGCAGTACTTC. Encoded protein: CASSARSTSGGEGQYF.

This chain connects TRBV7-9 to TRBJ2-7; D gene unclear. CDR1 is SEHNR and CDR2 is FQNEAQ in the germline V gene (reference sequence). The ends were cut back, 1 base at V and 2 bases at J, with 9 bases in the middle. CDR3 size: 14 residues. The CDR3 is CASSLGQSTYEQYF. The CDR3 nucleotides read TGTGCCAGCAGCTTAGGTCAGTCAACCTACGAGCAGTACTTC.

On this clonotype itself: Germline is not matched at one junction end, which may reflect a read error. This rearrangement joins TRBV7-7 to TRBJ2-3; D is tentatively TRBD1 or TRBD2 (5 bases each). The CDR3 extends over 15 amino acids. Germline V gives CDR1 SSHAT, CDR2 FNYEAQ (reference sequence). The CDR3 protein is CASSSGTAPGDTQYF. The CDR3 DNA is TGTGCTAGCAGCTCCGGGACCGCCCCCGGGGATACGCAGTATTTT.

The sample holds many counts of this clonotype. The genes are TRBV12-3 or TRBV12-4 and TRBJ1-5; weak D call: TRBD1 (6 bases). The V gene lost 3 bases and the J gene lost 6 bases, with 12 bases spanning the gap. CDR3 size: 14 residues. CDR3 protein: CASSLQGSGQPQHF. CDR3 DNA sequence: TGTGCCAGCAGTTTGCAGGGGTCTGGTCAGCCCCAGCATTTT.

The chain is built from TRBV6-1 and TRBJ2-1; perhaps TRBD2 as D (6 bases). The V gene's germline CDR1 is MNHNS and CDR2 SASEGT. The CDR3 covers 16 residues. V was trimmed by 6 bases and J by 5 bases, leaving 20 bases between them. The CDR3 loop is CASRPFGRREDNEQFF. The CDR3 nucleotides are TGTGCCAGCAGGCCATTTGGCCGCAGGGAGGACAATGAGCAGTTCTTC.

This clonotype was seen a handful of times. The chain joins TRBV25-1 to TRBJ2-7, with D possibly matching TRBD1 (6 bases). The CDR3 is made up of 14 amino acids. Trimming pared 3 bases from V and 0 bases from J, leaving 9 bases between. Germline CDR1 MGHDK, CDR2 SYGVNS. The chain's CDR3 is CASSETGNSYEQYF. The CDR3 bases are TGTGCCAGCAGTGAGACAGGAAACTCCTACGAGCAGTACTTC.

This clonotype came up a few times. The chain uses TRBV12-3 or TRBV12-4 and TRBJ1-1, with D hard to call. The CDR3 loop spans 13 amino acids. Trimming took off 6 bases at V and 1 base at J, with 9 bases between the two ends. The CDR3, as DNA: TGTGCCAGCAGCCCGTCGGCGAACACTGAAGCTTTCTTT. Protein product: CASSPSANTEAFF.

The V and J genes are TRBV2 and TRBJ2-1, with TRBD2 identical over 11 bases. From germline, CDR1 is SNHLY and CDR2 FYNNEI. J gave up 7 bases and V 9 bases, and 5 bases lay outside the gene matches. This CDR3 comprises 13 residues. CDR3 coding DNA: TGTGCCAGTCCTAGCGGGGGGCTGAATGAGCAGTTCTTC. As protein: CASPSGGLNEQFF.

This clonotype was counted a few times. The gene calls are TRBV7-8 and TRBJ2-3; D gene uncertain. V gave up 7 bases and J gave up 1 base, with 12 bases separating them. The CDR3 covers 14 residues. Germline CDR1 reads SGHVS; CDR2 reads FQNEAQ. The CDR3 DNA is TGTGCCAGCACCCCCGCGGTGGGCACAGATACGCAGTATTTT. Protein: CASTPAVGTDTQYF.

In this sample, this clonotype turned up a few times. The CDR3 sequence: CASRNITNEQFF. CDR3 in DNA: TGTGCCAGCAGAAACATTACAAATGAGCAGTTCTTC. The V gene is TRBV12-3 or TRBV12-4, the J gene TRBJ2-1; D is unclear. Between the trimmed V and J ends, which lost 6 bases and 7 bases, there was a span of 10 bases. This CDR3 has 12 residues.

This clonotype was seen more than once but under ten times. The rearrangement joins TRBV7-2 to TRBJ2-1, with 15 bases lining up with TRBD2. Looked up from germline, CDR1 is SGHTA and CDR2 is FQGNSA. The J segment lost 3 bases and the V segment lost 1 base, leaving 7 bases of the junction unmatched. The CDR3 covers 19 residues. CDR3 sequence (DNA): TGTGCCAGCAGCTTAGAGGGACTAGCGGGAGGACGGGTCTACAATGAGCAGTTCTTC. This sequence encodes CASSLEGLAGGRVYNEQFF. Looking up the rest from reference TRBV7-2 and TRBJ2-1 gives the full variable domain: GAGVSQSPSNKVTEKGKDVELRCDPISGHTALYWYRQSLGQGLEFLIYFQGNSAPDKSGLPSDRFSAERTGGSVSTLTIQRTQQEDSAVYLCASSLEGLAGGRVYNEQFFGPGTRLTVL.

This clonotype turned up a few times. This chain links TRBV7-6 with TRBJ2-2, with 15 bases lining up with TRBD2. Losses at the gene ends were 5 bases for V and 5 bases for J; bases not matched to a gene: 12. CDR1 is SGHVS, CDR2 FNYEAQ, per germline. The length of the CDR3 is 19 residues. The CDR3 loop is CASSPGLAGGPVRTGELFF. The CDR3 nucleotides are TGTGCCAGCAGCCCCGGACTAGCGGGAGGGCCGGTGAGGACCGGGGAGCTGTTTTTT.

This clonotype was observed a few times. V is TRBV6-2 or TRBV6-3 and J is TRBJ2-4; tentatively, D is TRBD1 (6 bases). The CDR3 has 15 residues. Germline V gives CDR1 MNHEY, CDR2 SVGEGT. V lost 2 bases and J lost 2, with 10 bases in between. CDR3 sequence: CASSYAGASKNIQYF. CDR3 DNA: TGTGCCAGCAGTTACGCAGGGGCGTCCAAAAACATTCAGTACTTC.

This chain connects TRBV12-3 or TRBV12-4 to TRBJ2-5, with D possibly being TRBD1 or TRBD2 (5 bases each). This CDR3 contains 15 residues. V lost 4 bases and J lost 2, with 14 bases in between. CDR3 coding DNA: TGTGCCAGCAGTTCGGGACGGCGGATTCAAGAGACCCAGTACTTC. Encoded protein: CASSSGRRIQETQYF.

The rearrangement joins TRBV19 to TRBJ2-7, with a possible D match to TRBD1 (6 bases). Germline V gene lookup returns CDR1 LNHDA and CDR2 SQIVND (reference sequence). With 7 bases removed from V and 1 base from J, the gap between germline ends came to 14 bases. The CDR3 is made up of 14 amino acids. The CDR3 loop reads CASKWAGVSYEQYF. The CDR3 DNA is TGTGCCAGTAAGTGGGCAGGGGTTTCCTACGAGCAGTACTTC. The whole variable domain, remainder taken from reference TRBV19 and TRBJ2-7, is DGGITQSPKYLFRKEGQNVTLSCEQNLNHDAMYWYRQDPGQGLRLIYYSQIVNDFQKGDIAEGYSVSREKKESFPLTVTSAQKNPTAFYLCASKWAGVSYEQYFGPGTRLTVT.

This clonotype has more than one count but fewer than ten. The V and J genes are TRBV29-1 and TRBJ2-1; 7 bases line up with TRBD1. The J segment lost 3 bases and the V segment lost 0 bases, leaving 8 bases of the junction unmatched. The CDR3 totals 16 residues. The germline V gene has CDR1 SQVTM and CDR2 ANQGSEA. DNA for the CDR3: TGCAGCGTTGAAGACCCAGACAGGGTATACTACAATGAGCAGTTCTTC. This encodes CSVEDPDRVYYNEQFF.

This rearrangement joins TRBV4-1 to TRBJ1-2; 11 nucleotides line up with TRBD1. The CDR3 is made up of 15 amino acids. Losses at the gene ends were 4 bases for V and 3 bases for J; bases not matched to a gene: 4. CDR1 is MGHRA and CDR2 is YSYEKL in the germline V gene. This CDR3 is CASSPRDRGDYGYTF. The DNA for the CDR3 is TGCGCCAGCAGCCCCAGGGACAGGGGGGACTATGGCTACACCTTC.

The J gene is TRBJ1-2, the V gene TRBV6-5; a weak D match, TRBD1 (6 bases). The germline gives CDR1 MNHEY, CDR2 SVGAGI. The CDR3 sequence is 15 residues long. V was pared by 4 bases and J by 6 bases, with 18 bases between. CDR3 loop: CASSFRQAWMDGYTF. In nucleotides, the CDR3 is TGTGCCAGCAGTTTCCGACAGGCATGGATGGATGGCTACACCTTC.

The chain's CDR3 is CAISESPSDGYTF. CDR3 nucleotide sequence: TGTGCCATCAGTGAGTCGCCATCTGATGGCTACACCTTC. The chain is built from TRBV10-3 and TRBJ1-2; D is unresolved. Trimming pared 0 bases from V and 6 bases from J, leaving 8 bases between. The CDR3 spans 13 residues. CDR1 ENHRY and CDR2 SYGVKD come from the germline V gene.

The rearrangement joins TRBV4-1 to TRBJ1-5, with TRBD1 as a possible D gene (5 bases). The CDR3 totals 16 residues. Germline CDR1 is MGHRA and CDR2 is YSYEKL. Trimming took 1 base from V and 5 from J, leaving 15 bases between them. For the CDR3, the DNA is TGCGCCAGCAGCCAAGGTAGGGGCGAGCTCTATCAGCCCCAGCATTTT. It encodes CASSQGRGELYQPQHF.

The V call is TRBV12-3 or TRBV12-4, the J call TRBJ2-3; D is undetermined. The CDR3 runs to 14 residues. Trimming left V 2 bases short and J 3 bases short, with 9 bases between. The CDR3 DNA reads as TGTGCCAGCAGTTTACTGGGATCGACAGATACGCAGTATTTT. Protein sequence: CASSLLGSTDTQYF.

The sample holds a few counts of this clonotype. The chain has TRBV24-1 and TRBJ2-1; TRBD1 matches at 7 bases. Trimming removed 3 bases from V and 9 bases from J; junction bases left unmatched: 13. Germline V lookup: CDR1 KGHDR, CDR2 SFDVKD. The CDR3 has 16 residues. The chain's CDR3 is CATSDPRQGTPGEQFF. CDR3 coding DNA: TGTGCCACCAGTGATCCTCGACAGGGAACCCCTGGTGAGCAGTTCTTC.

The genes are TRBV9 and TRBJ2-3, with 13 bases fitting TRBD2. Germline CDR1 reads SGDLS; CDR2 reads YYNGEE. The CDR3 has 17 residues. Trimming cost V 3 bases and J 3 bases; bases outside gene matches: 7. CDR3: CASSARRTSGRTDTQYF. CDR3 DNA: TGTGCCAGCAGCGCTAGAAGGACTAGCGGGAGAACAGATACGCAGTATTTT. The full variable domain, rest sourced from reference TRBV9 and TRBJ2-3, is DSGVTQTPKHLITATGQRVTLRCSPRSGDLSVYWYQQSLDQGLQFLIQYYNGEERAKGNILERFSAQQFPDLHSELNLSSLELGDSALYFCASSARRTSGRTDTQYFGPGTRLTVL.

The chain has TRBV20-1 and TRBJ1-2; D gene ambiguous. CDR1 DFQATT and CDR2 SNEGSKA come from the germline V gene (reference sequence). Trimming shortened V by 0 bases and J by 1 base, and 9 bases separated the two germline ends. This CDR3 comprises 14 residues. The CDR3 bases are TGCAGTGCTAGAGATGGGGTTCTTAACTATGGCTACACCTTC. Amino acids: CSARDGVLNYGYTF.

The chain couples TRBV24-1 to TRBJ2-3, with 14 bases fitting TRBD2. After removal of 3 bases from V and 6 bases from J, the junction contained 10 bases not matched to a gene. Germline CDR1 KGHDR, CDR2 SFDVKD. The CDR3 totals 18 residues. For the CDR3, the DNA is TGTGCCACCAGTGATGCAACGGGACTAGCGGGAGCCGGGGATACGCAGTATTTT. Its translation: CATSDATGLAGAGDTQYF.

V usage is TRBV29-1 and J usage is TRBJ2-7; 8 bases are shared with TRBD1. V gave up 4 bases and J gave up 3 bases; unmatched junction bases: 5. CDR1 is SQVTM and CDR2 is ANQGSEA in the germline V gene. This CDR3 spans 13 amino acids. Here the CDR3 DNA reads TGCAGCGTTGCAGGACAGGGAAACTACGAGCAGTACTTC. This sequence encodes CSVAGQGNYEQYF.

This chain connects TRBV5-1 to TRBJ1-2, with 8 nucleotides matching TRBD1. Germline V CDR1 and CDR2: SGHRS, YFSETQ. The CDR3 has 21 amino acids. The junction had 20 bases not matched to a gene; V was cut back by 1 base and J by 0 bases. CDR3 protein: CASSLTNGPPGQEPANYGYTF. CDR3 nucleotide sequence: TGCGCCAGCAGCTTGACAAATGGGCCGCCGGGACAGGAACCGGCTAACTATGGCTACACCTTC.

This chain joins TRBV20-1 and TRBJ2-1; 12 nucleotides line up with TRBD1. After removal of 3 bases from V and 1 base from J, the junction contained 10 bases not matched to a gene. The CDR3 extends over 18 amino acids. Germline values: CDR1 DFQATT, CDR2 SNEGSKA (reference sequence). The CDR3 loop reads CSARTGTGGVGSYNEQFF. DNA for the CDR3: TGCAGTGCTAGGACCGGGACAGGGGGCGTAGGGTCCTACAATGAGCAGTTCTTC.